This is a list of T cell receptor beta chains from one sample in a study of technical replicates of blood from a few donors. Sequencing was performed with immunoSEQ multiplex PCR; in TCRdb, only in-frame clones are kept and a portion is missing. The sample lists over 50,000 clones, almost 97% occurring once. The sample taken for sequencing was T cells isolated from PBMCs. The receptors were gathered from a human donor in good health. The CDR3 runs from the conserved cysteine through the conserved F or W. The D gene is left open where the match is weak.

j_call d_call v_call cdr3_aa cdr3_nt
TRBJ2-7 TRBD2 TRBV19 CASSALGTITIYEQYF TGTGCCAGTAGTGCCCTCGGGACTATTACGATCTACGAGCAGTACTTC
TRBJ2-7 - TRBV6-5 CASTRGSSYEQYF TGTGCCAGCACTCGGGGGAGCTCCTACGAGCAGTACTTC
TRBJ2-1 TRBD2 TRBV29-1 CSVVASGGGTSSYNEQFF TGCAGCGTTGTGGCTAGCGGGGGGGGTACGAGCTCCTACAATGAGCAGTTCTTC
TRBJ2-2 - TRBV5-1 CASSNTGELFF TGCGCCAGCAGCAACACGGGGGAGCTGTTTTTT
TRBJ1-2 TRBD1 TRBV28 CASSLGWTGGGYTF TGTGCCAGCAGTTTAGGATGGACAGGGGGTGGCTACACCTTC
TRBJ2-5 TRBD2 TRBV6-1 CASSEARLAGPQETQYF TGTGCCAGCAGTGAAGCGAGACTAGCGGGACCCCAAGAGACCCAGTACTTC
TRBJ1-1 - TRBV7-9 CASSFSRGGLAEAFF TGTGCCAGCAGCTTCTCGCGGGGGGGGCTGGCTGAAGCTTTCTTT
TRBJ1-2 - TRBV6-5 CATGQSITYGYTF TGTGCCACCGGACAGTCAATCACCTATGGCTACACCTTC
TRBJ2-5 TRBD2 TRBV11-3 CASSPEVSGDSLETQYF TGTGCCAGCAGCCCAGAAGTGAGCGGGGACTCGTTAGAGACCCAGTACTTC
TRBJ1-1 - TRBV6-5 CASGNRGATEAFF TGTGCCAGCGGAAATCGGGGGGCCACTGAAGCTTTCTTT